These 6 T cell receptor beta chains came from one sample sequenced in a study of blood T cell repertoires in COVID-19. The table came from immunoSEQ multiplex PCR; TCRdb's copy has only in-frame clones and leaves some out. The top ten clones hold approximately 6.6% of a sample with about 200,000 clones, over 60% of them seen once. Sequencing was carried out using peripheral blood. These TCRs come from a woman aged 70-85 years with acute or convalescent COVID-19.

This clone was recorded a few times. The chain links TRBV30 to TRBJ2-2, with a possible D match to TRBD2 (5 bases). The CDR3 totals 13 residues. Trimming left V 0 bases short and J 4 bases short, with 6 bases between. Germline CDR1 reads GTSNPN; CDR2 reads SVGIG (reference sequence). The CDR3 is CAWSVTSTGELFF. The DNA for the CDR3 is TGTGCCTGGAGTGTAACTAGCACCGGGGAGCTGTTTTTT.

In DNA form, the CDR3 reads TGTGCCAGCACGGGAGGGGATGGGACAGATACGCAGTATTTT. Amino acid sequence: CASTGGDGTDTQYF. J is TRBJ2-3 and V is TRBV9, with TRBD2 matching over 8 bases. The CDR3 extends over 14 amino acids. The germline CDR1 and CDR2 sequences are SGDLS and YYNGEE. Trimming took 6 bases from V and 3 from J; bases not matched to a gene: 6.

This chain connects TRBV7-9 to TRBJ2-3, with 8 nucleotides matching TRBD2. The CDR3 extends over 16 amino acids. Trimming took 1 base from V and 1 from J; bases not matched to a gene: 4. From germline, CDR1 is SEHNR and CDR2 FQNEAQ (reference sequence). The CDR3 DNA follows: TGTGCCAGCAGCTTAGTGATGACTAGCGGCACAGATACGCAGTATTTT. This translates into CASSLVMTSGTDTQYF.

There are many counts of this clone. The V gene is TRBV19, the J gene TRBJ2-1, with 7 nucleotides matching TRBD2. V lost 0 bases, J lost 5 bases, and 13 bases stayed unmatched. In germline, CDR1 is LNHDA, CDR2 SQIVND (reference sequence). The CDR3 sequence is 18 residues long. The CDR3 spells CASSIDHRAGTPDNEQFF. Written as DNA, the CDR3 is TGTGCCAGTAGTATAGATCATCGAGCGGGGACCCCCGACAATGAGCAGTTCTTC.

In its sample, this clone was seen a few times. The chain carries TRBV9 and TRBJ1-6; possibly TRBD1 for D (5 bases). CDR3 length equals 15 residues. Looked up from germline, CDR1 is SGDLS and CDR2 is YYNGEE. With 3 bases removed from V and 8 bases from J, the gap between germline ends came to 15 bases. The CDR3 DNA reads as TGTGCCAGCAGCGCCCGCGGGGGGAAAGATTCACCCCTCCACTTT. The encoded protein is CASSARGGKDSPLHF.

The chain links TRBV27 to TRBJ2-3, with 7 bases lining up with TRBD2. This CDR3 contains 14 residues. Germline trimming cut 5 bases from V and 2 bases from J; bases unmatched to any gene: 4. Per germline, CDR1 MNHEY and CDR2 SMNVEV (reference sequence). CDR3 coding DNA: TGTGCCAGCAGTCCTAGCGGAACCACAGATACGCAGTATTTT. Translating gives CASSPSGTTDTQYF.